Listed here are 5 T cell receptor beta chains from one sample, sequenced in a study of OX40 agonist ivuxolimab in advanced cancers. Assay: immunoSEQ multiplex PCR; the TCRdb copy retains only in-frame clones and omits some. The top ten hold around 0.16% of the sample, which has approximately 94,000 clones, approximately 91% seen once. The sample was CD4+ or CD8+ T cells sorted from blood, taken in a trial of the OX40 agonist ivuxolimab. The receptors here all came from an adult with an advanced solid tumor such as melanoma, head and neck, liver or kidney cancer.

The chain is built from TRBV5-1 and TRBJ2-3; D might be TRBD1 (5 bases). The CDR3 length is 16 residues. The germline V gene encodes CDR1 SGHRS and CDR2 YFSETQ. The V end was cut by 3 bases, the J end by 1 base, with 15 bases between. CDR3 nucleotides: TGCGCCAGCAGCTCGCAGATTCAGGGCGGCACAGATACGCAGTATTTT. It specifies CASSSQIQGGTDTQYF.

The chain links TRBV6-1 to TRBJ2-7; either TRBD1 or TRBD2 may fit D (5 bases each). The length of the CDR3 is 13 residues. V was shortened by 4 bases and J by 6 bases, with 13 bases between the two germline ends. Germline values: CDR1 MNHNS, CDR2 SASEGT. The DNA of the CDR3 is TGTGCCAGCAGTGCGGGACCCAACAGCGAGCAGTACTTC. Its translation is CASSAGPNSEQYF.

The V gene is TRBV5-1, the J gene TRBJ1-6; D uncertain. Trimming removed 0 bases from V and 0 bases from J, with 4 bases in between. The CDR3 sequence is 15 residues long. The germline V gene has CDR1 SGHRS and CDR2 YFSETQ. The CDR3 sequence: CASSLGDSYNSPLHF. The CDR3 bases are TGCGCCAGCAGCTTGGGTGACTCCTATAATTCACCCCTCCACTTT.

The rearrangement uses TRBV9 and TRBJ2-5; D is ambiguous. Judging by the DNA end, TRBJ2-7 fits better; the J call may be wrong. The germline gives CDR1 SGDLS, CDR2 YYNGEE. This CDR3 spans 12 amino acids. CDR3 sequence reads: CASSVVGYEQYF. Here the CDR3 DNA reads TGTGCCAGCAGCGTAGTGGGATACGAGCAGTACTTC.

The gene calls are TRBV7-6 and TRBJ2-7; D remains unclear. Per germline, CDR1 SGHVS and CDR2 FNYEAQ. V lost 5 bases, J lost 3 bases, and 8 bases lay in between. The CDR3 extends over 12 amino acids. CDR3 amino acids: CASSQPNYEQYF. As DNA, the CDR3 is TGTGCCAGCAGCCAACCTAACTACGAGCAGTACTTC.